The clone carrying this T cell receptor (beta chain) was counted between two and nine times. The antigen is unknown. This specimen comes from a study of T-cell memory formation after mild COVID-19. Overall study results and limits: Cross-reactive memory apparently joined, as some responding clones appeared in pre-infection memory. Mainly in CM and EM were contracting CD4+ clones; CD8+ were in EMRA.

Germline V gene sequence: CDR1 SGHRS, CDR2 YFSETQ. The V segment lost 5 bases and the J segment 0 bases; nucleotides outside the gene matches: 7. The CDR3 covers 17 residues. TCRdb redid the calling of the 5' RACE reads with MiXCR, one entry per CDR3 protein. The data show under 200,000 distinct CDR3 sequences, with 13% seen just once and roughly 3.4% held by the top ten. The sequenced sample consisted of PBMCs or a T cell subset sorted from them (not recorded which). The sequence was collected from a man between 18 and 35 years old who had mild COVID-19 (a few samples of this study predate the infection). Cell type and time point are not known. V and J are TRBV5-1 and TRBJ2-2; 10 nucleotides align to TRBD2. For the CDR3, the DNA is TGCGCCAGCAGGCCCAGCGGGGGGGCGTCGAACACCGGGGAGCTGTTTTTT. As protein: CASRPSGGASNTGELFF.